This T cell receptor (beta chain) was sequenced in a study of follicular helper T cells after annual influenza vaccination. Study at large: Some donors were sampled over the 2013-2014, 2014-2015 and 2015-2016 vaccinations. Study conclusions and caveats: Plasmablast frequency change correlated with clonality change in ICOS+CD38+ cTfh. Successive annual vaccinations recalled a recurrent oligoclonal ICOS+CD38+ cTfh response with influenza-specific clonotypes.

The repertoire was sequenced with immunoSEQ multiplex PCR; TCRdb's copy has only in-frame clones and lacks some. The sample includes about 7,200 clones, roughly 76% of them seen just once. Remarks on this clone: Its antigen remains unidentified.

Germline V gene data show CDR1 as SGHRS and CDR2 as YFSETQ. The CDR3 length is 16 residues. V was clipped by 0 bases and J by 11 bases, with 21 bases between them. Indicated time point: 2015-2016 season, 7 days after influenza vaccination. The receptor's source is an adult who received the influenza vaccine. This sample comprised CXCR5- memory CD4+ T cells sorted from blood, obtained 7 days after influenza vaccination. V and J are TRBV5-1 and TRBJ1-5, with D maybe TRBD1 (5 bases). The CDR3, as DNA: TGCGCCAGCAGCTTGGGAATACCAGGAGGGGAATCAGCCCAGCATTTT. As protein: CASSLGIPGGESAQHF.